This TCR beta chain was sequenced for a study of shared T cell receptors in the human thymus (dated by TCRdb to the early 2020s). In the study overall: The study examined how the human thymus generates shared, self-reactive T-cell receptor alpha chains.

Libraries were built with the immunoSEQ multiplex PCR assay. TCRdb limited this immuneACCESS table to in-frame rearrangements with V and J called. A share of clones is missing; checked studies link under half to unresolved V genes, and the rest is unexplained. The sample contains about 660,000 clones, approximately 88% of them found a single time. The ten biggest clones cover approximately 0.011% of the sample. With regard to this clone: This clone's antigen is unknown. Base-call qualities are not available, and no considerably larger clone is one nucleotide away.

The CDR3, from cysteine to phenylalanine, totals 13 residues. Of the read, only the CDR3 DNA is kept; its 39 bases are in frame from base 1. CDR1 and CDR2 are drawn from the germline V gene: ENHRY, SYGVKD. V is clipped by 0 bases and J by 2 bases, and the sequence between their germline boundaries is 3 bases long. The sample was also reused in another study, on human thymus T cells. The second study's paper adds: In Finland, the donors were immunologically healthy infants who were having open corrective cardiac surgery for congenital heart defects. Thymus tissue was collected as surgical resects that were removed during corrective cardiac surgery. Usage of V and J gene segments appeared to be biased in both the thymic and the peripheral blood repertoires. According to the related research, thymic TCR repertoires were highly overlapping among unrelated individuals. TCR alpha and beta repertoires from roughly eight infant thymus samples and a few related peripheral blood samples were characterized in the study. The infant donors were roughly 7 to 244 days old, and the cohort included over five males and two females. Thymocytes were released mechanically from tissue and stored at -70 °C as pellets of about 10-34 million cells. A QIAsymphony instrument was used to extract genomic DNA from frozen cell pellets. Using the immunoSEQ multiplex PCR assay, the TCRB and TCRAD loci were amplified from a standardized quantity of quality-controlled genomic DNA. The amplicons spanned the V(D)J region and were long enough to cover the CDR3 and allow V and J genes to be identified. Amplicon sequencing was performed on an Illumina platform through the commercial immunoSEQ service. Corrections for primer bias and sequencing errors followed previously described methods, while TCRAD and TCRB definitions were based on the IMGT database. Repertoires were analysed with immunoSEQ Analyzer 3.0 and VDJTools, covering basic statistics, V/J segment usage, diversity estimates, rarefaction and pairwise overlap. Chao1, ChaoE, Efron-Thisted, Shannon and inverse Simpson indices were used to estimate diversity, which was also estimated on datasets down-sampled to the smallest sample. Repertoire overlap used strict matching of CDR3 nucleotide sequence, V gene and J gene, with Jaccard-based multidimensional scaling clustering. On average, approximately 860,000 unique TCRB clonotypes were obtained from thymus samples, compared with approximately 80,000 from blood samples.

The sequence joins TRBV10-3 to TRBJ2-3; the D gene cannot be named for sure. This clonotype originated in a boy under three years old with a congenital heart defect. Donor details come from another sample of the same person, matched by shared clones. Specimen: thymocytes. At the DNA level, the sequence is TGTGCCATCAGTGAGTCCCTCACAGATACGCAGTATTTT. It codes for CAISESLTDTQYF.